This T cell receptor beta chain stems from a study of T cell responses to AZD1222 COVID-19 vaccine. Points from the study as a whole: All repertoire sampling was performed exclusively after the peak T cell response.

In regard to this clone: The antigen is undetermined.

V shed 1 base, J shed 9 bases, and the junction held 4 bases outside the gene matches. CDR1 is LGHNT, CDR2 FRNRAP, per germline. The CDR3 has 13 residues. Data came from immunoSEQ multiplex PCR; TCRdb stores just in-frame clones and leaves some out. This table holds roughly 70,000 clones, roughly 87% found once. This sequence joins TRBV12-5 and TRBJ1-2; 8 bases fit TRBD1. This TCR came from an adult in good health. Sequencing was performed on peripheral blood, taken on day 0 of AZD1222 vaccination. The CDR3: CASGLDGQGSYTF. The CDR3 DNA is TGTGCTAGTGGTTTGGACGGACAGGGTAGCTACACCTTC.